The 9 T cell receptor beta chains in this list originate from one sample, sequenced in a study of T-cell reconstitution after alpha-beta-depleted transplantation in children. Overall study findings and caveats: Most T-cell counts and diversity one year after the transplant came from T cells that were newly produced.

As it was prepared, the TCRbeta library received unique molecular identifiers. Each CDR3 protein gets one entry after TCRdb re-called the PCR reads with MiXCR. The data hold around 270,000 distinct CDR3 sequences, with almost 8% observed a single time. For these TCRs, the target antigens are not known. The sample in question was peripheral blood, obtained 360 days after TCRalphabeta/CD19-depleted stem cell transplant. The receptor set was obtained from a female patient aged 2 to 10 who had a stem cell transplant for Fanconi anemia, so the T cells may come from the graft donor.

This clonotype was recorded many times. V gene TRBV6-2 or TRBV6-3 combines with J gene TRBJ2-1, with 9 bases fitting TRBD2. This CDR3 has 17 amino acids. J gave up 5 bases and V 6 bases, and 14 bases lay outside the gene matches. Germline lookup yields CDR1 MNHEY and CDR2 SVGEGT. In DNA, the CDR3 is TGTGCCAGCAGATTAAACGTGAAGCGGGGGGATAACAATGAGCAGTTCTTC. It specifies CASRLNVKRGDNNEQFF.

This clonotype showed up many times. The chain combines TRBV7-2 with TRBJ2-7; 7 nucleotides agree with TRBD1. The CDR3 has 14 residues. J gave up 3 bases and V 5 bases, and 7 bases lay outside the gene matches. Germline-derived CDR1 and CDR2 are SGHTA and FQGNSA. CDR3 protein: CASSRQGLSYEQYF. Written as DNA, the CDR3 is TGTGCCAGCAGCCGACAGGGTTTGAGCTACGAGCAGTACTTC.

This chain links TRBV30 with TRBJ2-1; D perhaps matches TRBD1 (6 bases). Trimming left V 4 bases short and J 2 bases short, with 18 bases between. The germline CDR1 and CDR2 sequences are GTSNPN and SVGIG (reference sequence). This CDR3 region has 16 residues. CDR3 residues: CAWIPLQGSAYNEQFF. CDR3 in DNA: TGTGCCTGGATCCCCCTACAGGGTTCTGCCTACAATGAGCAGTTCTTC.

This clonotype was detected a few times. This sequence joins TRBV13 and TRBJ2-3; D remains ambiguous. CDR3 size: 14 residues. Germline lookup yields CDR1 PRHDT and CDR2 FYEKMQ (reference sequence). V was pared by 3 bases and J by 2 bases, with 9 bases between. CDR3 region: CASSFSVYTDTQYF. CDR3 coding DNA: TGTGCCAGCAGCTTTTCTGTGTACACAGATACGCAGTATTTT.

The chain joins TRBV7-2 to TRBJ2-2; 11 nucleotides line up with TRBD1. Germline CDR1 and CDR2: SGHTA and FQGNSA. J gave up 4 bases and V 5 bases, and 9 bases lay outside the gene matches. The CDR3 has 17 amino acids. CDR3 DNA sequence: TGTGCCAGCAGCCGGTTGCTCGGGACAGGGGGCACCGGGGAGCTGTTTTTT. Translation: CASSRLLGTGGTGELFF.

The V and J genes are TRBV7-8 and TRBJ1-3; maybe TRBD1 (6 bases). Germline V gives CDR1 SGHVS, CDR2 FQNEAQ. Trimming shortened V by 3 bases and J by 0 bases, and 9 bases separated the two germline ends. CDR3 length equals 15 residues. CDR3 sequence reads: CASSFGGLSGNTIYF. Written as DNA, the CDR3 is TGTGCCAGCAGCTTCGGGGGCCTCTCTGGAAACACCATATATTTT.

This clonotype came up many times. The chain joins TRBV11-1 to TRBJ2-1; 15 nucleotides agree with TRBD2. This CDR3 has 18 residues. V trimming: 3 bases; J trimming: 1 base; junction bases outside the gene matches: 4. From germline, CDR1 is SGHAT and CDR2 FQDESV (reference sequence). This chain's CDR3 is CASSFGTSGRSSYNEQFF. Here the CDR3 DNA reads TGTGCCAGCAGCTTCGGGACTAGCGGGAGGTCGTCCTACAATGAGCAGTTCTTC.

This clonotype was picked up a small number of times. The rearrangement links TRBV3-1 to TRBJ2-5; TRBD2 matches at 12 bases. The CDR3 is made up of 17 amino acids. J was trimmed by 1 base and V by 2 bases; bases with no gene match: 5. CDR1 LGHDT and CDR2 YNNKEL come from the germline V gene (reference sequence). The DNA for the CDR3 is TGTGCCAGCAGCCAATTCGGGACTAGCGGGCCCCAAGAGACCCAGTACTTC. Protein: CASSQFGTSGPQETQYF.

This clonotype has only a few counts. The chain uses TRBV3-1 and TRBJ2-1; the match to TRBD2 covers 7 bases. The V and J ends lost 4 bases and 10 bases, in that order; junction bases with no gene match: 13. This CDR3 is built from 15 residues. CDR1 and CDR2 from the germline V gene are LGHDT and YNNKEL (reference sequence). The CDR3, as DNA: TGTGCCAGCAGCCCCCGGGGAGGGCTCCTGATGGAGCAGTTCTTC. This translates into CASSPRGGLLMEQFF.